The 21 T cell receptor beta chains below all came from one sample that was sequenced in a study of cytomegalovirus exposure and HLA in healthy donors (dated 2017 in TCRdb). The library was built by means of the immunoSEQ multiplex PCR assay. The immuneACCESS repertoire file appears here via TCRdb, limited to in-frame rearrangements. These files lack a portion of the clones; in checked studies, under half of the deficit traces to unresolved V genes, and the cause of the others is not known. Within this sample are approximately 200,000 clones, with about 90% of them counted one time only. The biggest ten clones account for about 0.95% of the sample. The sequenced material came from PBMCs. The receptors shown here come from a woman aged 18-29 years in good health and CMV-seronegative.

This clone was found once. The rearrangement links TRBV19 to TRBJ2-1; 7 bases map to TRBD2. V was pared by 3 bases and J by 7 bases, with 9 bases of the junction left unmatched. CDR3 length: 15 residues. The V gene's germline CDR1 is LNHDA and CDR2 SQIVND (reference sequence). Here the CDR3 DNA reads TGTGCCAGTAGTATCAGGGCGGGAGCGTGGAATGAGCAGTTCTTC. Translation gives CASSIRAGAWNEQFF.

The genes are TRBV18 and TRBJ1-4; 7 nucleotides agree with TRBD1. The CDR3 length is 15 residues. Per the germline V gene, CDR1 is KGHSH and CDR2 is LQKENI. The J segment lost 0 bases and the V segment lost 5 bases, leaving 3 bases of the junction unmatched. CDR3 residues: CASSATGPTNEKLFF. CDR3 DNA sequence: TGTGCCAGCTCAGCGACAGGGCCAACTAATGAAAAACTGTTTTTT.

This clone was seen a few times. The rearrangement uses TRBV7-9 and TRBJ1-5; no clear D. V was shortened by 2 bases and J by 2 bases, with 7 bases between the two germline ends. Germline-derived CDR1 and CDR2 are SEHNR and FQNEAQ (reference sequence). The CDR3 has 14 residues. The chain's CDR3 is CASSLSVGNQPQHF. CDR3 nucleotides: TGTGCCAGCAGCTTATCGGTCGGCAATCAGCCCCAGCATTTT.

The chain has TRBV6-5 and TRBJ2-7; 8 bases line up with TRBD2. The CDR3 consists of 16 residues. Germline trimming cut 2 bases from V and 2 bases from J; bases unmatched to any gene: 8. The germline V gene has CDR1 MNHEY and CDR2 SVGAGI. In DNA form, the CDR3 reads TGTGCCAGCAGTTACGCGCTAGCGGGTCCTACCTACGAGCAGTACTTC. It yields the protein CASSYALAGPTYEQYF.

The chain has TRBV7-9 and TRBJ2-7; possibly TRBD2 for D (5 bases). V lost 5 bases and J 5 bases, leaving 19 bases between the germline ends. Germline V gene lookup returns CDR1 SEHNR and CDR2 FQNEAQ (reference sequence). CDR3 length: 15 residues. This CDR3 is CASSPKAVGSDEQYF. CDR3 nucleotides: TGTGCCAGCAGCCCGAAAGCGGTGGGTTCGGACGAGCAGTACTTC.

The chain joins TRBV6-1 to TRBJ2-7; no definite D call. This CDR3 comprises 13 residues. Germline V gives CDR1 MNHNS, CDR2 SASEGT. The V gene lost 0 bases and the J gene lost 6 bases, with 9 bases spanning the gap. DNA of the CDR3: TGTGCCAGCAGTGAAGCGCTTTCAGGCGAGCAGTACTTC. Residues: CASSEALSGEQYF.

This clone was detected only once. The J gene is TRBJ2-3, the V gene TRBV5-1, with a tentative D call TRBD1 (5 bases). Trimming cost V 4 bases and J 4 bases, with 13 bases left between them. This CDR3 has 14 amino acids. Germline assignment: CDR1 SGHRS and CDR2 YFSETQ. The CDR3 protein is CASSLSGSPDTQYF. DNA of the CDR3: TGCGCCAGCAGCCTCTCAGGGTCCCCAGATACGCAGTATTTT.

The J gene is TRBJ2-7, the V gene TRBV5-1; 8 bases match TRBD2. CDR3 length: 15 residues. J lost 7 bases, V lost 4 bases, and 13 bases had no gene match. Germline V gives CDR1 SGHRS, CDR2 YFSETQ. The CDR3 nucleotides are TGCGCCAGCAGCCCCCGGGAGGGCTTTTCGGAGGAGCAGTACTTC. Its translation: CASSPREGFSEEQYF.

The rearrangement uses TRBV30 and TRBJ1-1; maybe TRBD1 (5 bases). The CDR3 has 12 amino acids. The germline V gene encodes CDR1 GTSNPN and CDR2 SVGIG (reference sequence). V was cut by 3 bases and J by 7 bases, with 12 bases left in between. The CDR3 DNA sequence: TGTGCCTGGAGGGTGGGGCATGGTGAAGCTTTCTTT. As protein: CAWRVGHGEAFF. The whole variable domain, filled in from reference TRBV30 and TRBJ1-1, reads SQTIHQWPATLVQPVGSPLSLECTVEGTSNPNLYWYRQAAGRGLQLLFYSVGIGQISSEVPQNLSASRPQDRQFILSSKKLLLSDSGFYLCAWRVGHGEAFFGQGTRLTVV.

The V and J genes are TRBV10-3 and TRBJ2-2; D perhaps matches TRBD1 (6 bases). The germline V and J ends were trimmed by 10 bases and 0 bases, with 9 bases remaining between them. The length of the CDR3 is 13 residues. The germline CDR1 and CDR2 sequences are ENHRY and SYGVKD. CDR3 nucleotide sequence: TGTGCCACCTGGACAGCGAACACCGGGGAGCTGTTTTTT. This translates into CATWTANTGELFF.

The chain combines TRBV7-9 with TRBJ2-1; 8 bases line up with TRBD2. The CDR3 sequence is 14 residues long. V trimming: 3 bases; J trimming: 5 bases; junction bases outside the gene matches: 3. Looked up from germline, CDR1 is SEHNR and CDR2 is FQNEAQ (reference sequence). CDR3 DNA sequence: TGTGCCAGCAGCTTGAGCGGGAGTCACAATGAGCAGTTCTTC. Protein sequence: CASSLSGSHNEQFF.

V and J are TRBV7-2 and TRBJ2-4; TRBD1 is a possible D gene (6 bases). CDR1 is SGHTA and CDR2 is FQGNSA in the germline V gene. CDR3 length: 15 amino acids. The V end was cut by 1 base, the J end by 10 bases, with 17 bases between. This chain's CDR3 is CASSLVPDSRRIQYF. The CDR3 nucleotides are TGTGCCAGCAGCTTAGTCCCGGACAGCCGAAGGATTCAGTACTTC.

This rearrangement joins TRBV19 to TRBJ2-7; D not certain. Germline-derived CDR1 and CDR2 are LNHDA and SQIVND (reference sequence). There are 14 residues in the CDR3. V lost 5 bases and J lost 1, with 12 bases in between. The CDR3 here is CASSPALRSYEQYF. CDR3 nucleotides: TGTGCCAGTAGTCCCGCCCTTCGGTCCTACGAGCAGTACTTC. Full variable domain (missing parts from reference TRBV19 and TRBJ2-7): DGGITQSPKYLFRKEGQNVTLSCEQNLNHDAMYWYRQDPGQGLRLIYYSQIVNDFQKGDIAEGYSVSREKKESFPLTVTSAQKNPTAFYLCASSPALRSYEQYFGPGTRLTVT.

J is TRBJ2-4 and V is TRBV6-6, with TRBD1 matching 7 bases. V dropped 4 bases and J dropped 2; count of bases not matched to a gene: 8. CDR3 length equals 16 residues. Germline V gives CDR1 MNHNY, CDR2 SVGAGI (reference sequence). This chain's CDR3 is CASSFDMTGTKNIQYF. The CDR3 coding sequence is TGTGCCAGCAGTTTCGATATGACAGGGACCAAAAACATTCAGTACTTC.

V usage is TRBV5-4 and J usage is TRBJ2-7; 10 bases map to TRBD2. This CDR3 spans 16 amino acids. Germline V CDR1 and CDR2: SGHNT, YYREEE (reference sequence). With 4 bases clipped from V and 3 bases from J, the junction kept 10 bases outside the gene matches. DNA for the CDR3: TGTGCCAGCAGCCAAGATAGACTAGCGGGCAACTACGAGCAGTACTTC. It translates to CASSQDRLAGNYEQYF.

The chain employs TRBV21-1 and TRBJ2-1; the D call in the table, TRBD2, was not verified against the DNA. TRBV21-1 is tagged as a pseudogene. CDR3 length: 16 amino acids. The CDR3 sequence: CASSKGAGKTFNEQFF. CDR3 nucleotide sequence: TGTGCCAGCAGCAAAGGCGCGGGCAAGACCTTCAATGAGCAGTTCTTC.

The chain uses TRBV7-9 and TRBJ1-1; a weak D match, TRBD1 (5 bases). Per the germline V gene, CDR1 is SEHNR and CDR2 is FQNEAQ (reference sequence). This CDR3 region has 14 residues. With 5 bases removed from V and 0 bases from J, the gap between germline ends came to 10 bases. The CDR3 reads CASSATAMNTEAFF. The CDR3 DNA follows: TGTGCCAGCAGCGCGACAGCGATGAACACTGAAGCTTTCTTT.

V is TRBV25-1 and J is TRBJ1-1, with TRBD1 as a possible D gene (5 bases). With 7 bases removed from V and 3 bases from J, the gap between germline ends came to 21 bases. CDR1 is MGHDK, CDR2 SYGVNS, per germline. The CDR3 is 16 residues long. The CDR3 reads CASNTPGRSTDTEAFF. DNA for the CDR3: TGTGCCAGCAATACCCCCGGGCGGTCGACAGACACTGAAGCTTTCTTT.

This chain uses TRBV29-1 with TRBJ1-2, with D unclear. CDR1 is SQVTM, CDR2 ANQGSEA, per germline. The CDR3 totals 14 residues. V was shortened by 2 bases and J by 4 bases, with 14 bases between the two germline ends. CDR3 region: CSVEFPETFYGYTF. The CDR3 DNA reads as TGCAGCGTTGAATTCCCAGAAACATTCTATGGCTACACCTTC.

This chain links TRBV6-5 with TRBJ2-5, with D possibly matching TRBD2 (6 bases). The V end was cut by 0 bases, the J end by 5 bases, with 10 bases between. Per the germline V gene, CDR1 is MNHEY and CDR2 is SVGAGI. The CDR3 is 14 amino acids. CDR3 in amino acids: CASSYSWAGETQYF. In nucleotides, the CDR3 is TGTGCCAGCAGTTACTCCTGGGCGGGGGAGACCCAGTACTTC.

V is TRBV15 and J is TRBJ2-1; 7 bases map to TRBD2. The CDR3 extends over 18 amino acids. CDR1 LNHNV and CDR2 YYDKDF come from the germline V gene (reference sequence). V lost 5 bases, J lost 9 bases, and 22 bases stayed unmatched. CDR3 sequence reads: CATSGLDIAGRAQGEQFF. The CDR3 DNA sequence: TGTGCCACCAGCGGCCTTGATATAGCGGGTCGGGCTCAGGGTGAGCAGTTCTTC.